This TCR beta chain was identified in a study of circulating and synovial CD4+ cells in juvenile arthritis. Libraries were prepared by immunoSEQ multiplex PCR; TCRdb keeps only in-frame clonotypes and omits some of them. The table lists about 36,000 clones, about 94% of them singletons. The J segment lost 4 bases and the V segment lost 5 bases, leaving 6 bases of the junction unmatched. The CDR3 spans 15 residues. Germline lookup yields CDR1 ENHRY and CDR2 SYGVKD. Comments on this clone: Its antigen remains unidentified.

The study's findings and limits: CPL versus bulk CD4 samples: T cell genome counts differed by at least an order of magnitude.

The receptor was isolated from a human donor with juvenile idiopathic arthritis. The chain couples TRBV10-3 to TRBJ2-2; TRBD1 matches at 8 bases. The sample was CD4+ T cells from blood. The CDR3 coding sequence is TGTGCCATCAGTCTGGTACAGGGGGTCACCGGGGAGCTGTTTTTT. This codes for CAISLVQGVTGELFF.